Listed below are T cell receptor beta chains from one sample, sequenced in a study of T cells in Graves' hyperthyroidism and ophthalmopathy. TCRdb reanalysed the multiplex PCR reads using MiXCR and keeps one entry per CDR3 protein. Found here are approximately 380,000 distinct CDR3 sequences, 11% to 15% of them singletons; the top ten hold around 30%. The sample was blood. The receptors here all came from a man in his forties or fifties with Graves' ophthalmopathy. CDR3s include the opening cysteine and the closing phenylalanine or tryptophan.

CDR3aa: CASSYGRSSGNTIYF
v_gene: TRBV3-1
j_gene: TRBJ1-3

CDR3aa: CASSRGTSISWNQETQYF
v_gene: TRBV5-6
j_gene: TRBJ2-5

CDR3aa: CASSLASERSYEQYF
v_gene: TRBV7-3
j_gene: TRBJ2-7

CDR3aa: CASSAGVSGRGEQFF
v_gene: TRBV11-1
j_gene: TRBJ2-1

CDR3aa: CASSVMVSGRAGTDTQYF
v_gene: TRBV2
j_gene: TRBJ2-3

CDR3aa: CASSSTGGRTMNTEAFF
v_gene: TRBV7-9
j_gene: TRBJ1-1

CDR3aa: CASSSDRSGQPQHF
v_gene: TRBV5-5
j_gene: TRBJ1-5

CDR3aa: CASSEGPRADGREKLFF
v_gene: TRBV2
j_gene: TRBJ1-4

CDR3aa: CSASGRGRNQPQHF
v_gene: TRBV20-1
j_gene: TRBJ1-5

CDR3aa: CASSGAITSGAYNEQFF
v_gene: TRBV10-1
j_gene: TRBJ2-1

CDR3aa: CATSETSGTGVRDTQYF
v_gene: TRBV24-1
j_gene: TRBJ2-3

CDR3aa: CASSEDRGSGELFF
v_gene: TRBV6-2/TRBV6-3
j_gene: TRBJ2-2

CDR3aa: CASSYSRPEIYGYTF
v_gene: TRBV6-5
j_gene: TRBJ1-2

CDR3aa: CSAGSRGWNEQFF
v_gene: TRBV20-1
j_gene: TRBJ2-1

CDR3aa: CSARVIVPYEQYF
v_gene: TRBV20-1
j_gene: TRBJ2-7

CDR3aa: CASTRLAGGGGNEQFF
v_gene: TRBV11-3
j_gene: TRBJ2-1

CDR3aa: CASSLALGQDYGYTF
v_gene: TRBV7-8
j_gene: TRBJ1-2

CDR3aa: CASSLAVWQGDYGYTF
v_gene: TRBV7-2
j_gene: TRBJ1-2

CDR3aa: CSARKQEEQFF
v_gene: TRBV20-1
j_gene: TRBJ2-1

CDR3aa: CSARQTGSYNSPLHF
v_gene: TRBV20-1
j_gene: TRBJ1-6

CDR3aa: CSAITGTGAYNEQFF
v_gene: TRBV20-1
j_gene: TRBJ2-1

CDR3aa: CASSPQGGYNEQFF
v_gene: TRBV18
j_gene: TRBJ2-1

CDR3aa: CASSVEQTTTDTQYF
v_gene: TRBV9
j_gene: TRBJ2-3

CDR3aa: CASSPLADSGNTIYF
v_gene: TRBV7-6
j_gene: TRBJ1-3

CDR3aa: CASSRTLGRNYGYTF
v_gene: TRBV4-1
j_gene: TRBJ1-2

CDR3aa: CATSSLELAVYNEQFF
v_gene: TRBV15
j_gene: TRBJ2-1

CDR3aa: CASSLRFQTGELFF
v_gene: TRBV11-3
j_gene: TRBJ2-2

CDR3aa: CASSQERAATLVEQYF
v_gene: TRBV4-1
j_gene: TRBJ2-7

CDR3aa: CASSPRAVGDTQYF
v_gene: TRBV19
j_gene: TRBJ2-3

CDR3aa: CASSADRLSYEQYF
v_gene: TRBV6-1
j_gene: TRBJ2-7

CDR3aa: CASSLRGVSGRFQGADTQYF
v_gene: TRBV7-9
j_gene: TRBJ2-3

CDR3aa: CASSTGRGRTGELFF
v_gene: TRBV12-3/TRBV12-4
j_gene: TRBJ2-2

CDR3aa: CATIMGQGARGANVLTF
v_gene: TRBV10-3
j_gene: TRBJ2-6

CDR3aa: CSALPGTDSNQPQHF
v_gene: TRBV20-1
j_gene: TRBJ1-5

CDR3aa: CASSQDRTGDFTDTQYF
v_gene: TRBV6-1
j_gene: TRBJ2-3

CDR3aa: CASSPRQGGRYNEQFF
v_gene: TRBV7-9
j_gene: TRBJ2-1

CDR3aa: CAISESRTGMNIQYF
v_gene: TRBV10-3
j_gene: TRBJ2-4

CDR3aa: CASSSGGLGYGYTF
v_gene: TRBV7-9
j_gene: TRBJ1-2

CDR3aa: CASSHLVVRETQYF
v_gene: TRBV3-2
j_gene: TRBJ2-5

CDR3aa: CASSLPRTGVGEETQYF
v_gene: TRBV5-1
j_gene: TRBJ2-5

CDR3aa: CASSLWGSTEAFF
v_gene: TRBV7-9
j_gene: TRBJ1-1

CDR3aa: CASSETGGGTEAFF
v_gene: TRBV19
j_gene: TRBJ1-1

CDR3aa: CSVESVGTDSDTQYF
v_gene: TRBV29-1
j_gene: TRBJ2-3

CDR3aa: CSARDLGGGGLSVETQYF
v_gene: TRBV20-1
j_gene: TRBJ2-5

CDR3aa: CASSLGSGLGDTQYF
v_gene: TRBV7-6
j_gene: TRBJ2-3

CDR3aa: CASSPTGGRNEQFF
v_gene: TRBV19
j_gene: TRBJ2-1

CDR3aa: CSARDRLAGGDEQFF
v_gene: TRBV20-1
j_gene: TRBJ2-1

CDR3aa: CSVEGDGSGLLKEQYF
v_gene: TRBV29-1
j_gene: TRBJ2-7

CDR3aa: CASNYAVLVRRGSNQPQHF
v_gene: TRBV7-8
j_gene: TRBJ1-5

CDR3aa: CASSQRRQLNTEAFF
v_gene: TRBV14
j_gene: TRBJ1-1

CDR3aa: CASSQVASGSSETQFF
v_gene: TRBV4-1
j_gene: -

CDR3aa: CSASGGVGYLGTQYF
v_gene: TRBV20-1
j_gene: TRBJ2-5

CDR3aa: CASSQTSGRVNEQFF
v_gene: TRBV28
j_gene: TRBJ2-1

CDR3aa: CASSPGLAGGVDTQYF
v_gene: TRBV11-1
j_gene: TRBJ2-3

CDR3aa: CSARRLGEQYF
v_gene: TRBV20-1
j_gene: TRBJ2-7

CDR3aa: CASSLFRRALSPDTQYF
v_gene: TRBV28
j_gene: TRBJ2-3

CDR3aa: CASSQPPGLAGGTNTGELFF
v_gene: TRBV14
j_gene: TRBJ2-2

CDR3aa: CAWRPFEGTPIFGEQFF
v_gene: TRBV30
j_gene: TRBJ2-1